This TCR beta chain was captured by sequencing in a study of siplizumab effects on memory and regulatory T cells. Overall study findings and caveats: Roughly 75-97% of proliferating CD4+ or CD8+ clones lacked a naive or memory phenotype that could be assigned. Naive T cells seemed more diverse than memory cells; they also seemed major alloresponse contributors. Suppression by proliferating Tregs derived from siplizumab cultures was not verified.

Data came from immunoSEQ multiplex PCR; TCRdb stores just in-frame clones and leaves some out. This table holds approximately 50,000 clones, over 90% found once. The CDR3 has 14 amino acids. With 8 bases removed from V and 2 bases from J, the gap between germline ends came to 14 bases. Germline V gene sequence: CDR1 MGHDK, CDR2 SYGVNS. As for this clone: What it recognizes is unknown.

The rearrangement uses TRBV25-1 and TRBJ2-3, with D perhaps assigned TRBD1 or TRBD2 (5 bases each). The sample consisted of CD8+ T cells sorted from blood. This clonotype was sampled from a human donor in good health. This CDR3 reads CASWGRGPTDTQYF. CDR3 in DNA: TGTGCCAGCTGGGGCCGCGGGCCCACAGATACGCAGTATTTT.